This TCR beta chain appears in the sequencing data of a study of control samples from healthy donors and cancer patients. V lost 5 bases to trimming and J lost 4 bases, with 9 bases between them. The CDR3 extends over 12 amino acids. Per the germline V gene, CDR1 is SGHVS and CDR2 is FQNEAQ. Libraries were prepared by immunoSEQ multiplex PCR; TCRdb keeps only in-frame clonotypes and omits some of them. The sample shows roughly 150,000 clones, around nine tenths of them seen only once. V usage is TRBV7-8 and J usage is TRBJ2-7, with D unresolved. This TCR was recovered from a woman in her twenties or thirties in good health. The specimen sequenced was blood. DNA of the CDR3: TGTGCCAGCAGCATCACCCCTTACGAGCAGTACTTC. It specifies CASSITPYEQYF. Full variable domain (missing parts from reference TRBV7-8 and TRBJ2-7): GAGVSQSPRYKVAKRGQDVALRCDPISGHVSLFWYQQALGQGPEFLTYFQNEAQLDKSGLPSDRFFAERPEGSVSTLKIQRTQQEDSAVYLCASSITPYEQYFGPGTRLTVT.